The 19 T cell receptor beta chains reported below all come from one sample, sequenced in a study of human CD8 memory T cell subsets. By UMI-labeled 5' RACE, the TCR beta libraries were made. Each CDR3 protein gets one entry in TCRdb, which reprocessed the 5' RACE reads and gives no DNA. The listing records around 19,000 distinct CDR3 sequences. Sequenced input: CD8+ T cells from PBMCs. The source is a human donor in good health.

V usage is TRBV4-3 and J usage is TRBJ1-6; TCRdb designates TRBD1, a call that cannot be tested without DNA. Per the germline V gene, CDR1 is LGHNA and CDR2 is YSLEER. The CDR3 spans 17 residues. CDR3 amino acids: CASSPHGGTLPDSPLHF.

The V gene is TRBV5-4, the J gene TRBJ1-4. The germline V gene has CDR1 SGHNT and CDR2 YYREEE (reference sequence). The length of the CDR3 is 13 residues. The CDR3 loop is CASSLLGGEKLFF.

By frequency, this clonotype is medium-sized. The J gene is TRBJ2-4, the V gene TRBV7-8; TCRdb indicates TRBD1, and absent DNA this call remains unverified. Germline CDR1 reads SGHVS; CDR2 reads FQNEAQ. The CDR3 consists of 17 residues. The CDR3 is CASSPNSRGLAKNIQYF.

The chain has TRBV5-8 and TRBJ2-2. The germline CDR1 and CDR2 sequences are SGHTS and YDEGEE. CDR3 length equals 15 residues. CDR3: CASSLGAGNSGELFF.

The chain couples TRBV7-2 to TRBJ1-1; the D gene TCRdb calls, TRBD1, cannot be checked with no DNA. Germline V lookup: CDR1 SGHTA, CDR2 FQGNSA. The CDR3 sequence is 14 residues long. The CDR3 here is CASSLHGRGTEAFF.

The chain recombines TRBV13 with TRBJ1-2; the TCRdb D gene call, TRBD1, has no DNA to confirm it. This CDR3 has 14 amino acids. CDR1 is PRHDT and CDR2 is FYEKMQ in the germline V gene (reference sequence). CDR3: CASSLGQGAAGYTF. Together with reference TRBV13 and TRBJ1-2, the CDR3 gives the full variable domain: AAGVIQSPRHLIKEKRETATLKCYPIPRHDTVYWYQQGPGQDPQFLISFYEKMQSDKGSIPDRFSAQQFSDYHSELNMSSLELGDSALYFCASSLGQGAAGYTFGSGTRLTVV.

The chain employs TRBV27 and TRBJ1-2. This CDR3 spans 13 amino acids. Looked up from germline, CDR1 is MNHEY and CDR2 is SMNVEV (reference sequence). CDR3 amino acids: CASSLSSRFGYTF.

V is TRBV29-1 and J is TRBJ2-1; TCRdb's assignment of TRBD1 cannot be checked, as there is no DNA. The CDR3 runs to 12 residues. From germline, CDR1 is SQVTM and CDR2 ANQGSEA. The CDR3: CSVEGRGYEQFF.

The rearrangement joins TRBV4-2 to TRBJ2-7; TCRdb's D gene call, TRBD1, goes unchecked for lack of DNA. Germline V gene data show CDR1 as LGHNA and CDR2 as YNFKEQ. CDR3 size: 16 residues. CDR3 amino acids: CASSQELAGGAHEQYF.

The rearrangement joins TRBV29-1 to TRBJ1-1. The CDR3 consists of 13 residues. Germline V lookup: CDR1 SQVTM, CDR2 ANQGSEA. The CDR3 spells CSVEGPENTEAFF.

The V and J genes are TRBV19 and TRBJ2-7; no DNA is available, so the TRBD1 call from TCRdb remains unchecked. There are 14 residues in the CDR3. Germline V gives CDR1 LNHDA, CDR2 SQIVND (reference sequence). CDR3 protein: CASSWGLGPYEQYF.

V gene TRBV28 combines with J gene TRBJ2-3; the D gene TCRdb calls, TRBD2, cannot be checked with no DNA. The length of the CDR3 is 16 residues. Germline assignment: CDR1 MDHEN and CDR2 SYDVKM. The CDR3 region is CASSFLSREDGDTQYF.

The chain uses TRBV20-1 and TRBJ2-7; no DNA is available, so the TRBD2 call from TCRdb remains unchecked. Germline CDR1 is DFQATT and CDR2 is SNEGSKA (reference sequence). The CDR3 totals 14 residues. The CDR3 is CSANPELARYEQYF.

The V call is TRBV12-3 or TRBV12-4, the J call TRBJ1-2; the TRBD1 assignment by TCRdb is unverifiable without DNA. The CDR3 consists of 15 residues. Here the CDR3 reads CASSLVGNRDYGYTF.

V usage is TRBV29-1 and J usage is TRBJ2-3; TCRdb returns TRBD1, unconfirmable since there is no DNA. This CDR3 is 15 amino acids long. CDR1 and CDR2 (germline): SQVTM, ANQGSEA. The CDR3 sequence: CSVDEGGKGTDTQYF.

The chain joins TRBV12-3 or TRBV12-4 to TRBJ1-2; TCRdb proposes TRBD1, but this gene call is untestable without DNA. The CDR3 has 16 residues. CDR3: CASSLNVDTTNYGYTF.

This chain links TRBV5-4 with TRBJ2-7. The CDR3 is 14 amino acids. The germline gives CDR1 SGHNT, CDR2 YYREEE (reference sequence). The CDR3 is CASSPTGNSYEQYF.

The CDR3 protein is CASSLSSVYGYTF. The chain employs TRBV27 and TRBJ1-2. CDR1 and CDR2 from the germline V gene are MNHEY and SMNVEV (reference sequence). This CDR3 is built from 13 residues.

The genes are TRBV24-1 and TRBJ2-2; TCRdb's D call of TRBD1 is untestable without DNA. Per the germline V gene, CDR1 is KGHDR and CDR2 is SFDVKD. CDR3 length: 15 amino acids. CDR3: CATSDFNRGTGELFF.